The rows below give T cell receptor beta chains drawn from one sample of a study of graft-versus-host responses after intestinal transplantation. These receptors have no known antigen. The method was immunoSEQ multiplex PCR; TCRdb's version includes in-frame clones alone and lacks a portion of them. This sample carries roughly 110,000 clones, approximately 92% of them seen once, and the ten largest clones take 0.2% to 0.25%. Sequenced material: unstimulated CD4+ T cells sorted from spleen or lymph node cells, taken before transplant. These receptors came from a human donor who was the organ donor for an intestinal transplant. CDR3s include the opening cysteine and the closing phenylalanine or tryptophan. D genes are given only for firm matches. Rows give clone size only sometimes, using once, few, many, or a class for an expanded clone.

D,size,J,V,CDR3,DNA
NA,NA,TRBJ2-3,TRBV5-1,CASSLAGASTDTQYF,TGCGCCAGCAGTCTGGCGGGTGCTAGCACAGATACGCAGTATTTT
NA,NA,TRBJ2-5,TRBV6-5,CASHGADQETQYF,TGTGCCAGCCATGGGGCAGACCAAGAGACCCAGTACTTC
NA,NA,TRBJ1-2,TRBV6-4,CASSDSGYGYTF,TGTGCCAGCAGTGACTCGGGGTATGGCTACACCTTC
TRBD1,NA,TRBJ2-5,TRBV2,CASSDRGRETQYF,TGTGCCAGCAGTGATAGGGGGCGGGAGACCCAGTACTTC
NA,NA,TRBJ1-2,TRBV2,CASSGQNYGYTF,TGTGCCAGCAGTGGGCAAAACTATGGCTACACCTTC
TRBD2,once,TRBJ2-7,TRBV5-1,CASSLVREGTYEQYF,TGCGCCAGCAGCTTGGTACGGGAGGGCACGTACGAGCAGTACTTC
TRBD2,once,TRBJ2-3,TRBV7-2,CASSRLGLVGGPSTDTQYF,TGTGCCAGCAGCCGATTGGGACTAGTGGGAGGGCCTAGCACAGATACGCAGTATTTT
NA,NA,TRBJ2-2,TRBV19,CASKVATNTGELFF,TGTGCCAGTAAGGTAGCCACGAACACCGGGGAGCTGTTTTTT
NA,NA,TRBJ1-5,TRBV7-2,CASSSGGEVGNQPQHF,TGTGCCAGCAGCTCCGGAGGGGAGGTGGGCAATCAGCCCCAGCATTTT
NA,NA,TRBJ1-6,TRBV10-3,CAISVSVGDNSPLHF,TGTGCCATCAGTGTGTCCGTTGGGGATAATTCACCCCTCCACTTT
NA,NA,TRBJ1-2,TRBV19,CASSFYTANYGYTF,TGTGCCAGTAGTTTTTATACCGCTAACTATGGCTACACCTTC
NA,NA,TRBJ2-7,TRBV4-2,CASSQSSLLSYEQYF,TGTGCCAGCAGCCAGTCTAGCCTACTTTCCTACGAGCAGTACTTC
TRBD2,NA,TRBJ2-7,TRBV4-1,CASSRGRLAGTYEQYF,TGCGCCAGCAGCCGAGGAAGATTAGCGGGGACCTACGAGCAGTACTTC
TRBD1,few,TRBJ2-7,TRBV28,CANPAGTGEFYEQYF,TGTGCCAACCCAGCCGGGACAGGGGAATTCTACGAGCAGTACTTC
NA,NA,TRBJ1-5,TRBV9,CASSVARTARHIGNQPQHF,TGTGCCAGCAGCGTAGCCCGGACAGCTAGGCATATTGGCAATCAGCCCCAGCATTTT
NA,NA,TRBJ1-1,TRBV7-2,CASSLAGEQAFF,TGTGCCAGCAGCTTAGCCGGCGAGCAGGCTTTCTTT
NA,NA,TRBJ1-1,TRBV6-1,CASSERSEGTEAFF,TGTGCCAGCAGTGAAAGATCCGAAGGCACTGAAGCTTTCTTT
NA,once,TRBJ1-2,TRBV6-5,CASRVDSEGVYGYTF,TGTGCCAGCAGGGTAGACAGTGAGGGGGTTTATGGCTACACCTTC
NA,NA,TRBJ1-1,TRBV5-4,CASSSHPLNTEAFF,TGTGCCAGCAGCTCCCACCCGTTGAACACTGAAGCTTTCTTT
TRBD1,NA,TRBJ1-3,TRBV7-2,CASSSWTGGNTIYF,TGTGCCAGCAGCTCGTGGACAGGTGGAAACACCATATATTTT
NA,NA,TRBJ1-2,TRBV10-3,CATSSPGLNYGYTF,TGTGCCACCAGTTCTCCGGGACTTAACTATGGCTACACCTTC
NA,NA,TRBJ2-7,TRBV20-1,CSASSDEQYF,TGCAGTGCTTCTTCGGACGAGCAGTACTTC
NA,NA,TRBJ2-2,TRBV11-3,CASSLDASFEELFF,TGTGCCAGCAGCTTAGATGCCAGCTTTGAGGAGCTGTTTTTT
TRBD2,NA,TRBJ2-1,TRBV7-2,CASSLTSLNNEQFF,TGTGCCAGCAGCTTGACTAGCCTAAACAATGAGCAGTTCTTC
NA,NA,TRBJ1-5,TRBV6-5,CASTWDQPQHF,TGTGCCAGCACCTGGGATCAGCCCCAGCATTTT
NA,NA,TRBJ2-4,TRBV11-2,CASSLGRVTKNIQYF,TGTGCCAGCAGCTTAGGGAGGGTTACCAAAAACATTCAGTACTTC
NA,NA,TRBJ2-1,TRBV6-1,CASSGDGRNSYNEQFF,TGTGCCAGCAGTGGAGACGGCCGCAACTCCTACAATGAGCAGTTCTTC
NA,NA,TRBJ2-7,TRBV21-1,CASSKAPEQPGMGQYF,TGTGCCAGCAGCAAAGCTCCGGAACAGCCGGGTATGGGGCAGTACTTC
NA,few,TRBJ1-5,TRBV6-5,CASSTTTNSNQPQHF,TGTGCCAGCAGCACGACAACTAATAGCAATCAGCCCCAGCATTTT
TRBD1,NA,TRBJ1-2,TRBV28,CASSLMDRGGRYTF,TGTGCCAGCAGTTTAATGGACAGGGGCGGGCGCTACACCTTC
NA,NA,TRBJ1-2,TRBV29-1,CSAEKIIGYGYTF,TGCAGTGCCGAAAAAATAATTGGCTATGGCTACACCTTC
TRBD2,once,TRBJ2-2,TRBV7-3,CASSPRAGVAGELFF,TGTGCCAGCAGCCCGAGAGCGGGAGTGGCCGGGGAGCTGTTTTTT
NA,once,TRBJ1-2,TRBV6-6,CASSYSAGRDYGYTF,TGTGCCAGCAGTTACTCGGCGGGACGGGACTATGGCTACACCTTC
TRBD2,NA,TRBJ2-3,TRBV6-1,CASSEYPGGLAGVVTDTQYF,TGTGCCAGCAGTGAATACCCGGGAGGACTAGCGGGAGTAGTCACAGATACGCAGTATTTT
TRBD1,NA,TRBJ1-2,TRBV14,CASSQGINRDRYYGYTF,TGTGCCAGCAGCCAAGGCATCAACCGGGACAGGTACTATGGCTACACCTTC
TRBD1,NA,TRBJ2-1,TRBV6-7,CASSYKRDSIGNEQFF,TGTGCCAGCAGTTACAAACGGGACAGCATTGGCAATGAGCAGTTCTTC
TRBD1,NA,TRBJ2-7,TRBV28,CATRRTGQYEQYF,TGTGCTACCCGGAGGACAGGGCAATACGAGCAGTACTTC
TRBD1,NA,TRBJ2-7,TRBV6-1,CASSLRTGPYEQYF,TGTGCCAGCAGTCTCAGGACAGGGCCTTACGAGCAGTACTTC
NA,NA,TRBJ2-7,TRBV5-1,CASSLDGYEQYF,TGCGCCAGCAGCTTAGACGGCTACGAGCAGTACTTC
NA,NA,TRBJ2-4,TRBV5-6,CASSFMALAKNIQYF,TGTGCCAGCAGCTTCATGGCCCTAGCCAAAAACATTCAGTACTTC
TRBD2,once,TRBJ2-7,TRBV28,CASYSLASGRSDGSYEQYF,TGTGCCAGCTACAGTTTGGCCAGCGGGAGGTCGGATGGTTCCTACGAGCAGTACTTC
NA,NA,TRBJ2-6,TRBV27,CASHLGGAGANVLTF,TGTGCCAGCCATCTGGGGGGTGCTGGGGCCAACGTCCTGACTTTC
TRBD1,NA,TRBJ2-5,TRBV7-6,CASSLAPWTGGETQYF,TGTGCCAGCAGCTTAGCGCCCTGGACAGGGGGGGAGACCCAGTACTTC
TRBD2,NA,TRBJ2-1,TRBV6-5,CASRQTSLDEQFF,TGTGCCAGCAGGCAGACTAGCCTTGATGAGCAGTTCTTC
NA,NA,TRBJ2-6,TRBV6-1,CASSVTFSGANVLTF,TGTGCCAGCAGTGTTACCTTCTCTGGGGCCAACGTCCTGACTTTC
TRBD2,NA,TRBJ2-3,TRBV5-1,CASSLPGGITDTQYF,TGCGCCAGCAGCTTGCCGGGAGGCATCACAGATACGCAGTATTTT
NA,NA,TRBJ2-7,TRBV6-1,CASKGWGYEQYF,TGTGCCAGCAAGGGATGGGGCTACGAGCAGTACTTC
NA,NA,TRBJ2-3,TRBV4-3,CASSQDKLIDTQYF,TGCGCCAGCAGCCAAGATAAGTTAATAGATACGCAGTATTTT